This TCR beta chain is from a study of T cell responses to AZD1222 COVID-19 vaccine. Sequenced by immunoSEQ multiplex PCR; TCRdb stores in-frame clones only, minus some. The sample holds over 150,000 clones, about nine tenths seen once. The TCR was taken from an adult in good health. The sample here was peripheral blood, taken on day 0 of AZD1222 vaccination.

CDR3 sequence: CASSLTSSGGNEQFF. For the CDR3, the DNA is TGTGCCAGCAGCTTAACGTCTAGCGGGGGGAATGAGCAGTTCTTC. V gene TRBV7-3 combines with J gene TRBJ2-1, with 11 nucleotides matching TRBD2. The V gene's germline CDR1 is SGHTA and CDR2 FQGTGA. This CDR3 contains 15 residues. The J segment lost 7 bases and the V segment lost 0 bases, leaving 2 bases of the junction unmatched.